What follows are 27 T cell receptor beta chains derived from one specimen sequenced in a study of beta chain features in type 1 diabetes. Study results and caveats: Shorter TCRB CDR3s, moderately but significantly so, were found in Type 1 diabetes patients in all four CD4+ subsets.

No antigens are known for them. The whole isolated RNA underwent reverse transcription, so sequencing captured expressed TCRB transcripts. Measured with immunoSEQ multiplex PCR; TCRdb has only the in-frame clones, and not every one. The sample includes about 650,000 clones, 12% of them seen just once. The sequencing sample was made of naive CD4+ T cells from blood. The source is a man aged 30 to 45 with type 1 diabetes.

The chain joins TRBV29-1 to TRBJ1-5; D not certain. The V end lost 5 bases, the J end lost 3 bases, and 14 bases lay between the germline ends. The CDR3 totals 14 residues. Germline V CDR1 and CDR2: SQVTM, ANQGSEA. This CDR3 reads CSVSGQTSNQPQHF. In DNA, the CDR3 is TGCAGCGTTAGCGGGCAGACTTCCAATCAGCCCCAGCATTTT.

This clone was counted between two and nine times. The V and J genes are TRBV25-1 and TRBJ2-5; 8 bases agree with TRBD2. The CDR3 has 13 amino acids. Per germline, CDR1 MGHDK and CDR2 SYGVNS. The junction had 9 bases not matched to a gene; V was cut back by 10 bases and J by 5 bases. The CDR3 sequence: CATSREGPETQYF. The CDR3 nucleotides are TGTGCCACTTCCCGGGAGGGGCCCGAGACCCAGTACTTC.

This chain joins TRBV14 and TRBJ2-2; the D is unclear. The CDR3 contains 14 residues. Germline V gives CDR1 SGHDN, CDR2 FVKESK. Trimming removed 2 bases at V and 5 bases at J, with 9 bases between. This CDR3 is CASSQNRATGELFF. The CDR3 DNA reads TGTGCCAGCAGCCAAAACCGGGCAACCGGGGAGCTGTTTTTT.

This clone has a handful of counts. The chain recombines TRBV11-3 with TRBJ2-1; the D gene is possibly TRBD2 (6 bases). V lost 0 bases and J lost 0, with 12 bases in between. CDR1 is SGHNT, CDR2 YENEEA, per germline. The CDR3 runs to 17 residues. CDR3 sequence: CASSLDGAGNSYNEQFF. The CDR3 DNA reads TGTGCCAGCAGCTTAGATGGCGCGGGGAACTCCTACAATGAGCAGTTCTTC.

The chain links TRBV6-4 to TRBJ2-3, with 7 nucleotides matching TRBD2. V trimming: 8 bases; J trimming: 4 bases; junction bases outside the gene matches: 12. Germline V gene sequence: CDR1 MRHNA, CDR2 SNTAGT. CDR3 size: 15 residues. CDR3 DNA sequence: TGTGCCAGCTCCGTTTGGGCGGGGGAATCAGATACGCAGTATTTT. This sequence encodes CASSVWAGESDTQYF.

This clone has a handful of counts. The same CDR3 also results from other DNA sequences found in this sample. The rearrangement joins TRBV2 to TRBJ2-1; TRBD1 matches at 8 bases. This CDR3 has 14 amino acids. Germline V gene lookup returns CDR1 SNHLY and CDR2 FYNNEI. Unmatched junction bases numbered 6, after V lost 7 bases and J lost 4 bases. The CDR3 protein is CASIRQGSYNEQFF. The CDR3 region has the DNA TGTGCCAGCATACGACAGGGGTCATACAATGAGCAGTTCTTC.

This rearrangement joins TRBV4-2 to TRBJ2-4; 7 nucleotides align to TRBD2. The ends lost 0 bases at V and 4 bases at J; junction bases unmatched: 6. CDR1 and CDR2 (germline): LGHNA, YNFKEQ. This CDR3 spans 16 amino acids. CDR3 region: CASSQDLAGGKNIQYF. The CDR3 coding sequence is TGTGCCAGCAGCCAAGATCTAGCCGGGGGGAAAAACATTCAGTACTTC.

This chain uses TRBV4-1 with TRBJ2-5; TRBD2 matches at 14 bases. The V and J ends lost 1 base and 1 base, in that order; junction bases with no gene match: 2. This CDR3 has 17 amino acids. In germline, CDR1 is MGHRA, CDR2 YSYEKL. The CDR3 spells CASSQAGLAGGQETQYF. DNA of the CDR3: TGCGCCAGCAGCCAAGCCGGACTAGCGGGGGGCCAAGAGACCCAGTACTTC.

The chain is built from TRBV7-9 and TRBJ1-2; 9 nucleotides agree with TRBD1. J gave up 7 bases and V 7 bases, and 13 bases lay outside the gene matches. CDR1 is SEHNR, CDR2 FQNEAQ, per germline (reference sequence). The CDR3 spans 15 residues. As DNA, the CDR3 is TGTGCCAGCAACCACCCGGGACAGGGCCTATTTGGCTACACCTTC. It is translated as CASNHPGQGLFGYTF. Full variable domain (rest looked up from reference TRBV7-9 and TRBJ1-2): DTGVSQNPRHKITKRGQNVTFRCDPISEHNRLYWYRQTLGQGPEFLTYFQNEAQLEKSRLLSDRFSAERPKGSFSTLEIQRTEQGDSAMYLCASNHPGQGLFGYTFGSGTRLTVV.

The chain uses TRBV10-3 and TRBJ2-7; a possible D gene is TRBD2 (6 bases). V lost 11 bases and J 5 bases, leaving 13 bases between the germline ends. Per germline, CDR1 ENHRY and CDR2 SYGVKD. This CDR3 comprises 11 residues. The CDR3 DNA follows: TGTGCCTCCGGGGCTAGCGACGAGCAGTACTTC. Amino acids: CASGASDEQYF.

CDR3 sequence: CAWSARDSSNEKLFF. The CDR3 nucleotides read TGTGCCTGGAGTGCTAGGGACAGCTCTAATGAAAAACTGTTTTTT. The genes are TRBV30 and TRBJ1-4, with 7 bases identical to TRBD1. This CDR3 spans 15 amino acids. CDR1 is GTSNPN, CDR2 SVGIG, per germline (reference sequence). After removal of 1 base from V and 3 bases from J, the junction contained 5 bases not matched to a gene.

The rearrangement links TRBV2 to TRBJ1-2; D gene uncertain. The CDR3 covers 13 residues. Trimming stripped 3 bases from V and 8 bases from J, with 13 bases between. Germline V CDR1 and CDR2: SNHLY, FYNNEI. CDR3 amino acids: CASSDVSGYGYTF. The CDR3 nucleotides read TGTGCCAGCAGTGATGTATCGGGCTACGGCTACACCTTC.

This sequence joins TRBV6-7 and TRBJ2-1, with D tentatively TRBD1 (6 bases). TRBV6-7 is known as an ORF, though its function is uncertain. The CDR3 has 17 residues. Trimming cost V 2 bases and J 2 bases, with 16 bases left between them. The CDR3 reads CASSYANTGFPYNEQFF. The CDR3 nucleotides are TGTGCCAGCAGTTACGCCAATACAGGGTTCCCCTACAATGAGCAGTTCTTC.

CDR3 in amino acids: CASSFGTQVVGYTF. For the CDR3, the DNA is TGTGCCAGCAGCTTCGGCACCCAAGTAGTGGGCTACACCTTC. This chain uses TRBV7-2 with TRBJ1-2; D gene uncertain. Germline CDR1 SGHTA, CDR2 FQGNSA. V was shortened by 3 bases and J by 8 bases, with 16 bases between the two germline ends. There are 14 residues in the CDR3.

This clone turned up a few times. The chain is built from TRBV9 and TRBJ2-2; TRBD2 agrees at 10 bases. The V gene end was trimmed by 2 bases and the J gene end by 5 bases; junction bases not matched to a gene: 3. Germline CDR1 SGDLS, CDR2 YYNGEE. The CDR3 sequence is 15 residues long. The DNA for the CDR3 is TGTGCCAGCAGCGTCAGCGGGGGGGTAACCGGGGAGCTGTTTTTT. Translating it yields CASSVSGGVTGELFF.

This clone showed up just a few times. CDR3 coding DNA: TGTGCCAGCACGCCCGGGGGAGACGAGCAGTACTTC. It codes for CASTPGGDEQYF. The chain combines TRBV6-1 with TRBJ2-7, with TRBD2 as a possible D gene (6 bases). The germline gives CDR1 MNHNS, CDR2 SASEGT. This CDR3 is built from 12 residues. Trimming cost V 7 bases and J 5 bases, with 12 bases left between them.

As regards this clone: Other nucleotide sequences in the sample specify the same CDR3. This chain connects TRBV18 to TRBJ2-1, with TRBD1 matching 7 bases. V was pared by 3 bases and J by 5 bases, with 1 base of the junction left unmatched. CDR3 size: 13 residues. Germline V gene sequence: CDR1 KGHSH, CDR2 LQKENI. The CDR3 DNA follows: TGTGCCAGCTCACCGGGGACAGACAATGAGCAGTTCTTC. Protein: CASSPGTDNEQFF.

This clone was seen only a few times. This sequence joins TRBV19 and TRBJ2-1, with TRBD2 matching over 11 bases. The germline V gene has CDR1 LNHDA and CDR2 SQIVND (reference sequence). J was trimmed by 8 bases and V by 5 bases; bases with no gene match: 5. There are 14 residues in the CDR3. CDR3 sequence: CASSFGTSGDEQFF. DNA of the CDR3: TGTGCCAGTAGTTTCGGGACTAGCGGCGATGAGCAGTTCTTC. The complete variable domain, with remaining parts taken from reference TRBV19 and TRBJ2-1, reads DGGITQSPKYLFRKEGQNVTLSCEQNLNHDAMYWYRQDPGQGLRLIYYSQIVNDFQKGDIAEGYSVSREKKESFPLTVTSAQKNPTAFYLCASSFGTSGDEQFFGPGTRLTVL.

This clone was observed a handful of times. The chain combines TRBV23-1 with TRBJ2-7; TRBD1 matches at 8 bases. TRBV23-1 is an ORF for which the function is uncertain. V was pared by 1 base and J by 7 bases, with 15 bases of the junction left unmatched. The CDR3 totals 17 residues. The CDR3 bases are TGCGCCAGCAGTCAATGGTCTGGAGGGCAGGGGGCGGGAGAGCAGTACTTC. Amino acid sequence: CASSQWSGGQGAGEQYF.

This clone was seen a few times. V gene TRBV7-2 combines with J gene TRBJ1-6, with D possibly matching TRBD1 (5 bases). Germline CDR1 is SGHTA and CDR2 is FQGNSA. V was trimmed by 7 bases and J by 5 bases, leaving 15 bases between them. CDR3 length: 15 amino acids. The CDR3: CASTSGGTNNSPLHF. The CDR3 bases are TGTGCCAGCACCAGCGGAGGGACCAATAATTCACCCCTCCACTTT.

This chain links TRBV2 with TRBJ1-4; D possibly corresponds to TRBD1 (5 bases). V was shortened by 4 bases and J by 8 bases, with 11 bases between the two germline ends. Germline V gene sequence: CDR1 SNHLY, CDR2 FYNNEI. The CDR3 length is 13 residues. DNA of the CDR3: TGTGCCAGCAGTGGCGCAGGGATCGAAAAACTGTTTTTT. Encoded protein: CASSGAGIEKLFF.

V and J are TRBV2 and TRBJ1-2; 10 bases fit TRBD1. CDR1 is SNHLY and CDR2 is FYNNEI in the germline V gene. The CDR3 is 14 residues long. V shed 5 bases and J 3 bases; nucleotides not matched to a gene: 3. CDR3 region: CASSSGQGYYGYTF. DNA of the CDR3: TGTGCCAGCAGTTCGGGACAGGGGTACTATGGCTACACCTTC.

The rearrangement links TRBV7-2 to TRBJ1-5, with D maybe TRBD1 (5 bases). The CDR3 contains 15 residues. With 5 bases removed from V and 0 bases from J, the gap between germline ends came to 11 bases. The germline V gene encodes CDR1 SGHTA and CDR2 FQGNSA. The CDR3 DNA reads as TGTGCCAGCAGCCGGGACGGTGATAGCAATCAGCCCCAGCATTTT. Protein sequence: CASSRDGDSNQPQHF. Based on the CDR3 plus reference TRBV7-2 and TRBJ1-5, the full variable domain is GAGVSQSPSNKVTEKGKDVELRCDPISGHTALYWYRQSLGQGLEFLIYFQGNSAPDKSGLPSDRFSAERTGGSVSTLTIQRTQQEDSAVYLCASSRDGDSNQPQHFGDGTRLSIL.

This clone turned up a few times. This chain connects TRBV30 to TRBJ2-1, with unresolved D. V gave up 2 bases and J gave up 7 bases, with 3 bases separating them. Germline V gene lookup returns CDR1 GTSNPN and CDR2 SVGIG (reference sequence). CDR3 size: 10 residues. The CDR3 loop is CAWSINEQFF. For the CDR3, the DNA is TGTGCCTGGAGTATTAATGAGCAGTTCTTC.

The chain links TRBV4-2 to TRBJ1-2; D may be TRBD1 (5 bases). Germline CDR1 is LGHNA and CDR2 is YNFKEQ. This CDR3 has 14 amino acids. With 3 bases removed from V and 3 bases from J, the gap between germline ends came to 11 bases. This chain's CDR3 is CASSQTDSHYGYTF. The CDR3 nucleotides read TGTGCCAGCAGCCAGACCGACAGCCACTATGGCTACACCTTC.

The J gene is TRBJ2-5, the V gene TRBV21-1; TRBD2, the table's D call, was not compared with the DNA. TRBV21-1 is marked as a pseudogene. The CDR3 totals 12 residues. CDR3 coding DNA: TGTGCCAGCAGCCCTCTCCAAGAGACCCAGTACTTC. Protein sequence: CASSPLQETQYF.

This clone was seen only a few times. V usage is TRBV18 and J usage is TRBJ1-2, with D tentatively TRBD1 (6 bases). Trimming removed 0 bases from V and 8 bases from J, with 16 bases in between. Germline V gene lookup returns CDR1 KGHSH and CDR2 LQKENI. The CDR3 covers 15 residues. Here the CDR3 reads CASSPPGALVGGYTF. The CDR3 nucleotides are TGTGCCAGCTCACCACCGGGGGCTCTCGTGGGCGGCTACACCTTC.